These T cell receptor beta chains were read from a single sample in a study of blood T cell dynamics during melanoma immunotherapy. The protocol was immunoSEQ multiplex PCR, while the TCRdb copy is restricted to in-frame clones and leaves out a portion. The profile shows 14,000 or so clones, 86% of them singletons. The sample here was blood, taken from a patient treated with checkpoint blockade. Source of these receptors: a human donor with melanoma. Both conserved end residues are part of each CDR3.

cdr3_length	v_call	cdr3_aa
15	TRBV4-3	CASSQGTGDAAEQFF
16	TRBV5-1	CASSLERGQNNSPLHF
15	TRBV9	CASSVAGSFRNTIYF
11	TRBV5-1	CASSYGYGYTF
11	TRBV20-1	CSARNSYGYTF
12	TRBV29-1	CSVMVQVEEQFF
12	TRBV7-8	CASTTGYMGYTF
13	TRBV5-6	CASSLVSQLGYTF
13	TRBV6-5	CASSPGGSQPQHF
15	TRBV4-1	CASSQGARNGNTIYF
16	TRBV6-1	CASSVGVSRSYNEQFF
13	TRBV6-1	CASRVSGEGPQHF
14	TRBV6-6	CASSSQGHQETQYF
13	TRBV5-4	CASSPGRQETQYF
17	TRBV9	CASSPRGLAATTDTQYF
16	TRBV4-1	CASSQAWDREKQPQHF
16	TRBV6-6	CASRTQGGTGSYEQYF
13	TRBV7-9	CASSSQTGYGYTF
18	TRBV5-6	CASSFKPGTGLYWHGYTF
16	TRBV5-1	CASSLGLADNTDTQYF
14	TRBV9	CASSPRAGQETQYF
16	TRBV7-2	CASSLVPLAGTGELFF
13	TRBV14	CASSQDPPETQYF
14	TRBV5-4	CASSSKGGGETQYF
13	TRBV18	CASSLDRDTEAFF
12	TRBV29-1	CSAGTGNNEQFF
10	TRBV6-1	CASTGDTQYF